This TCR beta chain was sequenced for a study of Graves' ophthalmopathy and Graves' hyperthyroidism. Looking at the study overall: The blood sample was drawn at first diagnosis and before any treatment. Study conclusions and caveats: Blood contained most expanded thyroid clonotypes exceeding 0.001 frequency.

Beta-chain TCR CDR3 regions were amplified from RNA transcripts. The first round was an RT-PCR with HTBI primers, and the second round was a multiplex PCR. In TCRdb, the multiplex PCR reads were re-called with MiXCR into one record per CDR3 protein. The data contain roughly 480,000 distinct CDR3 sequences, about 15% of them seen just once; the ten biggest clones take up about 9.4%. Trimming removed 7 bases from V and 7 bases from J, with 11 bases in between. In germline, CDR1 is MNHEY, CDR2 SVGAGI. The CDR3 length is 11 residues. This clonotype occurred many times. Its antigen is not known. Input material: blood. The gene calls are TRBV6-5 and TRBJ2-7, with no clear D. This receptor was obtained from a woman in her 30s with Graves' ophthalmopathy. Here the CDR3 DNA reads TGTGCCAGCATGGAGTTGGGTGAGCAGTACTTC. It encodes CASMELGEQYF.